The rows below give T cell receptor beta chains drawn from one sample of a study of blood T cell repertoires in COVID-19. The data were produced by immunoSEQ multiplex PCR, yet TCRdb's version contains in-frame clones alone and is incomplete. Here the sample spans roughly 300,000 clones, about 85% being singletons. Material for sequencing was PBMCs or T cells enriched from blood (not recorded which). These receptors were obtained from a woman aged 30 to 39 who had recovered from COVID-19. The CDR3 runs from the conserved cysteine through the conserved F or W. D genes are given only for firm matches. Not all rows give a size; the values are once, few, many and, for expanded clones, a class.

d_call: NA
clone_size: NA
v_call: TRBV7-9
j_call: TRBJ1-2
cdr3_aa: CASSPGQSYGYTF
cdr3_nt: TGTGCCAGCAGCCCCGGACAATCTTACGGCTACACCTTC

d_call: NA
clone_size: NA
v_call: TRBV7-9
j_call: TRBJ1-2
cdr3_aa: CASSLQGPQYTF
cdr3_nt: TGTGCCAGCAGCCTGCAGGGGCCGCAGTACACCTTC

d_call: TRBD1
clone_size: NA
v_call: TRBV7-7
j_call: TRBJ2-3
cdr3_aa: CASSLGTGLDTQYF
cdr3_nt: TGTGCTAGCAGCCTAGGGACAGGGCTTGATACGCAGTATTTT

d_call: NA
clone_size: NA
v_call: TRBV10-1
j_call: TRBJ1-2
cdr3_aa: CASSESGVRGYTF
cdr3_nt: TGCGCCAGCAGTGAGTCCGGGGTGCGAGGCTACACCTTC

d_call: NA
clone_size: NA
v_call: TRBV5-1
j_call: TRBJ2-1
cdr3_aa: CASSLGPTGAQNNEQFF
cdr3_nt: TGCGCCAGCAGCTTGGGACCGACAGGTGCCCAGAACAATGAGCAGTTCTTC

d_call: TRBD1
clone_size: NA
v_call: TRBV4-2
j_call: TRBJ1-2
cdr3_aa: CASSQVTTGVYGYTF
cdr3_nt: TGTGCCAGCAGCCAAGTCACTACAGGGGTCTATGGCTACACCTTC

d_call: NA
clone_size: NA
v_call: TRBV30
j_call: TRBJ1-5
cdr3_aa: CAWSSGRANNQPQHF
cdr3_nt: TGTGCCTGGAGCTCGGGGAGGGCCAACAATCAGCCCCAGCATTTT

d_call: NA
clone_size: NA
v_call: TRBV19
j_call: TRBJ2-3
cdr3_aa: CASSMWQGGTDTQYF
cdr3_nt: TGTGCCAGTAGTATGTGGCAGGGTGGAACAGATACGCAGTATTTT

d_call: TRBD2
clone_size: NA
v_call: TRBV5-6
j_call: TRBJ2-3
cdr3_aa: CASSVRTSGGADTQYF
cdr3_nt: TGTGCCAGCAGCGTACGGACTAGCGGGGGCGCAGATACGCAGTATTTT

d_call: TRBD2
clone_size: NA
v_call: TRBV5-1
j_call: TRBJ2-3
cdr3_aa: CASSLASSGVFTDTQYF
cdr3_nt: TGCGCCAGCAGCTTGGCCTCTAGCGGGGTGTTCACAGATACGCAGTATTTT

d_call: TRBD1
clone_size: NA
v_call: TRBV7-8
j_call: TRBJ1-1
cdr3_aa: CASSSRDRGRGTEAFF
cdr3_nt: TGTGCCAGCAGCTCCCGGGACAGGGGGCGCGGCACTGAAGCTTTCTTT

d_call: NA
clone_size: NA
v_call: TRBV7-2
j_call: TRBJ1-5
cdr3_aa: CASSLDLSQPQHF
cdr3_nt: TGTGCCAGCAGCTTAGATCTGTCCCAGCCCCAGCATTTT

d_call: NA
clone_size: NA
v_call: TRBV6-5
j_call: TRBJ1-3
cdr3_aa: CASGNQISSGNTIYF
cdr3_nt: TGTGCCAGCGGTAACCAAATCAGCTCTGGAAACACCATATATTTT

d_call: TRBD1
clone_size: NA
v_call: TRBV30
j_call: TRBJ1-1
cdr3_aa: CAWSGGDRAFF
cdr3_nt: TGTGCCTGGAGTGGCGGGGACAGAGCTTTCTTT

d_call: TRBD1
clone_size: NA
v_call: TRBV6-5
j_call: TRBJ2-7
cdr3_aa: CASSPGTGSYEQYF
cdr3_nt: TGTGCCAGCAGTCCCGGGACAGGATCCTACGAGCAGTACTTC

d_call: NA
clone_size: NA
v_call: TRBV5-1
j_call: TRBJ2-7
cdr3_aa: CASSFLDNSYEQYF
cdr3_nt: TGCGCCAGCAGCTTTTTGGACAACTCCTACGAGCAGTACTTC

d_call: NA
clone_size: NA
v_call: TRBV18
j_call: TRBJ1-3
cdr3_aa: CASSTVPSGNTIYF
cdr3_nt: TGTGCCAGCTCAACGGTTCCCTCTGGAAACACCATATATTTT

d_call: TRBD1
clone_size: NA
v_call: TRBV9
j_call: TRBJ2-2
cdr3_aa: CASSARQGAHTGELFF
cdr3_nt: TGTGCCAGCAGCGCCCGACAGGGGGCGCACACCGGGGAGCTGTTTTTT

d_call: TRBD1
clone_size: NA
v_call: TRBV14
j_call: TRBJ1-6
cdr3_aa: CASSQRTGNSPLHF
cdr3_nt: TGTGCCAGCAGCCAGCGGACAGGGAATTCACCCCTCCACTTT

d_call: NA
clone_size: NA
v_call: TRBV10-3
j_call: TRBJ1-2
cdr3_aa: CAIKYSTNYGYTF
cdr3_nt: TGTGCCATCAAGTACAGCACCAACTATGGCTACACCTTC

d_call: NA
clone_size: once
v_call: TRBV5-1
j_call: TRBJ2-7
cdr3_aa: CASSPGLSEQYF
cdr3_nt: TGCGCCAGCAGCCCGGGACTGTCCGAGCAGTACTTC

d_call: NA
clone_size: NA
v_call: TRBV10-3
j_call: TRBJ1-1
cdr3_aa: CAIRPNPGNTEAFF
cdr3_nt: TGTGCCATCAGACCGAACCCAGGAAACACTGAAGCTTTCTTT

d_call: NA
clone_size: NA
v_call: TRBV15
j_call: TRBJ2-3
cdr3_aa: CATSRDNTDTQYF
cdr3_nt: TGTGCCACCAGCAGGGACAACACAGATACGCAGTATTTT

d_call: NA
clone_size: once
v_call: TRBV9
j_call: TRBJ1-2
cdr3_aa: CASNGRDYGYTF
cdr3_nt: TGTGCCAGCAATGGTCGGGACTATGGCTACACCTTC

d_call: NA
clone_size: NA
v_call: TRBV28
j_call: TRBJ1-1
cdr3_aa: CASIDSNTEAFF
cdr3_nt: TGTGCCAGCATTGACTCGAACACTGAAGCTTTCTTT

d_call: TRBD1
clone_size: NA
v_call: TRBV30
j_call: TRBJ1-3
cdr3_aa: CAWSSRGTGNTIYF
cdr3_nt: TGTGCCTGGAGTAGCAGGGGGACTGGAAACACCATATATTTT

d_call: TRBD1
clone_size: NA
v_call: TRBV5-1
j_call: TRBJ1-2
cdr3_aa: CASSPLGQGEGYTF
cdr3_nt: TGCGCCAGCAGCCCCTTAGGACAGGGGGAAGGCTACACCTTC

d_call: TRBD1
clone_size: once
v_call: TRBV19
j_call: TRBJ1-5
cdr3_aa: CATGTGGPQPQHF
cdr3_nt: TGTGCCACGGGGACAGGGGGCCCTCAGCCCCAGCATTTT

d_call: TRBD1
clone_size: NA
v_call: TRBV11-2
j_call: TRBJ1-2
cdr3_aa: CASSRGGTGLLWGYTF
cdr3_nt: TGTGCCAGCAGCCGGGGCGGGACAGGGCTTCTCTGGGGCTACACCTTC

d_call: TRBD2
clone_size: NA
v_call: TRBV4-2
j_call: TRBJ2-1
cdr3_aa: CASSQDSLAGGYEQFF
cdr3_nt: TGTGCCAGCAGCCAAGATTCCCTAGCGGGGGGCTATGAGCAGTTCTTC

d_call: NA
clone_size: NA
v_call: TRBV27
j_call: TRBJ1-1
cdr3_aa: CASSLSPRVNTEAFF
cdr3_nt: TGTGCCAGCAGTTTATCGCCCAGGGTGAACACTGAAGCTTTCTTT

d_call: NA
clone_size: NA
v_call: TRBV11-2
j_call: TRBJ2-5
cdr3_aa: CASGGRETQYF
cdr3_nt: TGTGCCAGCGGGGGGAGGGAGACCCAGTACTTC

d_call: NA
clone_size: NA
v_call: TRBV6-5
j_call: TRBJ2-2
cdr3_aa: CASSRGRGFTGELFF
cdr3_nt: TGTGCCAGCAGCCGGGGGCGGGGGTTCACCGGGGAGCTGTTTTTT

d_call: TRBD1
clone_size: NA
v_call: TRBV30
j_call: TRBJ1-1
cdr3_aa: CAWDPTGPMPEAFF
cdr3_nt: TGTGCCTGGGACCCGACAGGGCCGATGCCTGAAGCTTTCTTT

d_call: TRBD1
clone_size: NA
v_call: TRBV5-1
j_call: TRBJ1-2
cdr3_aa: CASSLSSGDRDGYTF
cdr3_nt: TGCGCCAGCAGCTTGAGTTCAGGGGACAGAGATGGCTACACCTTC

d_call: TRBD2
clone_size: NA
v_call: TRBV18
j_call: TRBJ2-7
cdr3_aa: CASSLGLAGAGSYEQYF
cdr3_nt: TGTGCCAGCTCACTGGGACTAGCGGGGGCCGGCTCCTACGAGCAGTACTTC

d_call: TRBD1
clone_size: NA
v_call: TRBV6-5
j_call: TRBJ1-2
cdr3_aa: CASSWDRGGYTF
cdr3_nt: TGTGCCAGCAGTTGGGACAGGGGCGGCTACACCTTC

d_call: TRBD2
clone_size: NA
v_call: TRBV30
j_call: TRBJ2-3
cdr3_aa: CAWGTSGGPTDTQYF
cdr3_nt: TGTGCCTGGGGGACTAGCGGGGGCCCCACAGATACGCAGTATTTT

d_call: NA
clone_size: NA
v_call: TRBV7-2
j_call: TRBJ1-2
cdr3_aa: CASSQGIELARQINYGYTF
cdr3_nt: TGTGCCAGCAGCCAGGGAATAGAATTAGCCCGACAGATTAACTATGGCTACACCTTC

d_call: TRBD1
clone_size: NA
v_call: TRBV11-2
j_call: TRBJ1-1
cdr3_aa: CASSPPDRDGRNTEAFF
cdr3_nt: TGTGCCAGCAGCCCACCAGACAGGGACGGGAGGAACACTGAAGCTTTCTTT

d_call: NA
clone_size: NA
v_call: TRBV10-3
j_call: TRBJ1-3
cdr3_aa: CAISEKGRRNTIYF
cdr3_nt: TGTGCCATCAGTGAGAAGGGGCGGAGAAACACCATATATTTT

d_call: TRBD1
clone_size: once
v_call: TRBV9
j_call: TRBJ1-1
cdr3_aa: CASSVGGQGGTEAFF
cdr3_nt: TGTGCCAGCAGCGTAGGAGGACAGGGAGGCACTGAAGCTTTCTTT

d_call: NA
clone_size: NA
v_call: TRBV9
j_call: TRBJ2-6
cdr3_aa: CASSIDRSGANVLTF
cdr3_nt: TGTGCCAGCAGCATAGACAGGTCTGGGGCCAACGTCCTGACTTTC

d_call: NA
clone_size: once
v_call: TRBV11-3
j_call: TRBJ2-7
cdr3_aa: CASSSSGGSYEQYF
cdr3_nt: TGTGCCAGCAGCTCATCCGGAGGATCCTACGAGCAGTACTTC